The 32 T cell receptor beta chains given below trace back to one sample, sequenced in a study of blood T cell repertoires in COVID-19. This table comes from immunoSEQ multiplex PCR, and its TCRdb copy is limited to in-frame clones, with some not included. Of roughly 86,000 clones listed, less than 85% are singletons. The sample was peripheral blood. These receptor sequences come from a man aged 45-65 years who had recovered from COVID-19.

CDR3 sequence (DNA): TGTGCCAGCAGTTACATCGACGGGGGACAACTGTTTTTT. Residues: CASSYIDGGQLFF. The chain combines TRBV6-6 with TRBJ1-4; tentatively, D is TRBD1 (5 bases). The V gene lost 2 bases and the J gene lost 12 bases, with 13 bases spanning the gap. CDR3 length: 13 residues. Germline V gene data show CDR1 as MNHNY and CDR2 as SVGAGI (reference sequence).

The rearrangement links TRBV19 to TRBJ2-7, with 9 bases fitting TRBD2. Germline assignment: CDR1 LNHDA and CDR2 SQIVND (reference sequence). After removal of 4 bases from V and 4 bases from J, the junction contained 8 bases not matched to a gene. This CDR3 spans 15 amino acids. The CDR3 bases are TGTGCCAGTAGTACTGGGGCTAGCGGGACTTACGAGCAGTACTTC. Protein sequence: CASSTGASGTYEQYF.

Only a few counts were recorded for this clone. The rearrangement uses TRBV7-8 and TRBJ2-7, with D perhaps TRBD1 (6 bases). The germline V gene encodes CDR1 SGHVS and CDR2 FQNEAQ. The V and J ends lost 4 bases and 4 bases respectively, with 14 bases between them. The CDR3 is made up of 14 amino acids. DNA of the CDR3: TGTGCCAGCAGCTCCCCGGGGACACAATACGAGCAGTACTTC. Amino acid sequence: CASSSPGTQYEQYF.

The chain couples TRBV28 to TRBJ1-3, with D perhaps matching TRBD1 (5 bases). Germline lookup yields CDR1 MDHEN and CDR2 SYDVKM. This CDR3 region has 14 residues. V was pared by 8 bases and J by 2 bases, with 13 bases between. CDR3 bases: TGTGCCAGCTCGACCCCAGGGACTGGAAACACCATATATTTT. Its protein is CASSTPGTGNTIYF.

This CDR3 reads CASSEQGGTGELFF. DNA for the CDR3: TGTGCCAGCAGTGAACAGGGAGGGACCGGGGAGCTGTTTTTT. V and J are TRBV6-4 and TRBJ2-2; maybe TRBD2 (7 bases). Germline-derived CDR1 and CDR2 are MRHNA and SNTAGT. Trimming pared 3 bases from V and 5 bases from J, leaving 10 bases between. This CDR3 has 14 residues.

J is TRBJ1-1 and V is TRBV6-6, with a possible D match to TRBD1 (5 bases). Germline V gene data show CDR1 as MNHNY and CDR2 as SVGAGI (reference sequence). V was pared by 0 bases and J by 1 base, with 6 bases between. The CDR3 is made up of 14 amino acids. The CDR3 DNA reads TGTGCCAGCAGTTACTCGGGGGGGAACACTGAAGCTTTCTTT. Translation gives CASSYSGGNTEAFF.

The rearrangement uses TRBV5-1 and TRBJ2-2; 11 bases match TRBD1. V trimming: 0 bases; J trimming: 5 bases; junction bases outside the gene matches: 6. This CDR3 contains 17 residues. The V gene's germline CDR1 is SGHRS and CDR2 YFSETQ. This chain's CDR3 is CASSLEGTGGRTGELFF. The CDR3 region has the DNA TGCGCCAGCAGCTTGGAAGGGACAGGGGGAAGGACCGGGGAGCTGTTTTTT.

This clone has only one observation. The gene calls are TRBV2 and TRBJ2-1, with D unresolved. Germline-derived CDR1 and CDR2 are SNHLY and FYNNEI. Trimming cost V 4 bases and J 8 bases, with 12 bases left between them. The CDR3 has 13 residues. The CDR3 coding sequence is TGTGCCAGCAGTGGACAAGTAGGCGATGAGCAGTTCTTC. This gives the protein CASSGQVGDEQFF. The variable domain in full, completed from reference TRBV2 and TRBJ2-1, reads EPEVTQTPSHQVTQMGQEVILRCVPISNHLYFYWYRQILGQKVEFLVSFYNNEISEKSEIFDDQFSVERPDGSNFTLKIRSTKLEDSAMYFCASSGQVGDEQFFGPGTRLTVL.

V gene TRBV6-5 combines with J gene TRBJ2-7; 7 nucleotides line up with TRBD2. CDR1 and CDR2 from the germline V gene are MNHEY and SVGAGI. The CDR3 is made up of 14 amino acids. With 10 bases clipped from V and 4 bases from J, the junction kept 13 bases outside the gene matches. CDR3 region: CATLPMGGYYEQYF. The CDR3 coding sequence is TGTGCCACCCTCCCCATGGGGGGGTATTACGAGCAGTACTTC.

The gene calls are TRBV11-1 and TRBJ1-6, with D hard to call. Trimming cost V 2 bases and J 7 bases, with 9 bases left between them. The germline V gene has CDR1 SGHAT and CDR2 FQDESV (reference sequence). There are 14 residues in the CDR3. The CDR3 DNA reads TGTGCCAGCAGCTTACAGATACAAAATTCACCCCTCCACTTT. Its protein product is CASSLQIQNSPLHF.

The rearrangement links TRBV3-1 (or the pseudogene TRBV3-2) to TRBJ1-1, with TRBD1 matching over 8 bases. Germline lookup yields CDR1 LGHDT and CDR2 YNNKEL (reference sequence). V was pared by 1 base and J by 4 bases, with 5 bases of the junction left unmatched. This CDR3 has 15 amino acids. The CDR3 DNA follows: TGTGCCAGCAGCCAAGGGGCAGGGGGCACCACTGAAGCTTTCTTT. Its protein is CASSQGAGGTTEAFF.

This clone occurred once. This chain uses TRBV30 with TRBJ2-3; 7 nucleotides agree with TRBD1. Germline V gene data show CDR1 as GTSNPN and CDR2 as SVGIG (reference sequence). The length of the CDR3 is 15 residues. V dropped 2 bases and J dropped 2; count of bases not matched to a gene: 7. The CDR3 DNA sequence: TGTGCCTGGAGTTCTGGGACAGTCATCACAGATACGCAGTATTTT. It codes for CAWSSGTVITDTQYF.

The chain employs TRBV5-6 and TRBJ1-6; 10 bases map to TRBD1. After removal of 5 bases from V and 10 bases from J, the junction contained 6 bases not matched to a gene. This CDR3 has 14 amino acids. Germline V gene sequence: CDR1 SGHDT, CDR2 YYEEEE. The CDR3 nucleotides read TGTGCCAGCAGGCCCGGGACAGGGGAGTCACCCCTCCACTTT. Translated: CASRPGTGESPLHF.

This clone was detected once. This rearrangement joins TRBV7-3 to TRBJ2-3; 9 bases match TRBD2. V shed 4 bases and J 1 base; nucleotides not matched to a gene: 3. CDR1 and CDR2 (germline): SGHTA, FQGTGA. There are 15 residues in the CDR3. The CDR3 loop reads CASSSRGGGTDTQYF. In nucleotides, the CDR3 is TGTGCCAGCAGCTCGCGGGGGGGCGGCACAGATACGCAGTATTTT.

CDR3 residues: CASSLKRQETQYF. As DNA, the CDR3 is TGTGCCAGCAGCTTAAAGCGCCAAGAGACCCAGTACTTC. The rearrangement joins TRBV7-3 to TRBJ2-5; D remains unclear. The germline V gene encodes CDR1 SGHTA and CDR2 FQGTGA. The CDR3 sequence is 13 residues long. The germline V and J ends were trimmed by 1 base and 1 base, with 4 bases remaining between them.

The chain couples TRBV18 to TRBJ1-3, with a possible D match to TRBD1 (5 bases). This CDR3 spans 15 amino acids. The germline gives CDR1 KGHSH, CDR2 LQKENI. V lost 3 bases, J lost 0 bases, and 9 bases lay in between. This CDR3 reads CASSPDSLSGNTIYF. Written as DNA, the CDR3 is TGTGCCAGCTCACCCGACAGCCTCTCTGGAAACACCATATATTTT.

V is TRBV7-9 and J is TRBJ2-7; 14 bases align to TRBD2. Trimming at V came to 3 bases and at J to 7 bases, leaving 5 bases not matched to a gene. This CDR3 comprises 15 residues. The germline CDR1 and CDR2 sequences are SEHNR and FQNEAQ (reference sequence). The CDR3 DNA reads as TGTGCCAGCAGCTTCGGACTAGCGGGAGGAGGGGAGCAGTACTTC. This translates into CASSFGLAGGGEQYF.

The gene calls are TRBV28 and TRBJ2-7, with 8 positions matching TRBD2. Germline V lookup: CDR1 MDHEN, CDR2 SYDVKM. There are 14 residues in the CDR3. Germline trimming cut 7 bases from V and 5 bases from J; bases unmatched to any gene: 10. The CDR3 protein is CASNRAGGKNEQYF. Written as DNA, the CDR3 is TGTGCCAGCAACCGTGCGGGGGGTAAAAACGAGCAGTACTTC.

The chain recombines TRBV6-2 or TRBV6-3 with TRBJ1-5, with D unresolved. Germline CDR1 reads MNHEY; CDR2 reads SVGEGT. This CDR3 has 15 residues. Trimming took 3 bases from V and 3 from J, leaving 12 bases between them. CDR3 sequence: CASSYDGKYNQPQHF. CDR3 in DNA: TGTGCCAGCAGTTATGACGGGAAATACAATCAGCCCCAGCATTTT.

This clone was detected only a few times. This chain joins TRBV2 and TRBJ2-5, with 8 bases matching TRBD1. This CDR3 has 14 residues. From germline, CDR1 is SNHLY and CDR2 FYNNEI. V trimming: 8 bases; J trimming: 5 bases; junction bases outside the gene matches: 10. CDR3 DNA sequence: TGTGCCAGCTCCCCGGCAGGGGGCGGGGAGACCCAGTACTTC. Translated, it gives CASSPAGGGETQYF. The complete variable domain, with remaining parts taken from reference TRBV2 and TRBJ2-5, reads EPEVTQTPSHQVTQMGQEVILRCVPISNHLYFYWYRQILGQKVEFLVSFYNNEISEKSEIFDDQFSVERPDGSNFTLKIRSTKLEDSAMYFCASSPAGGGETQYFGPGTRLLVL.

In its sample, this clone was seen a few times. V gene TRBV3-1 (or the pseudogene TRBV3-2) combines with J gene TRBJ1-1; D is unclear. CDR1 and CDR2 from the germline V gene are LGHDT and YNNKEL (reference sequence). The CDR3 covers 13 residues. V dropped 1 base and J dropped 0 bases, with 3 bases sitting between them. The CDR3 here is CASSQALNTEAFF. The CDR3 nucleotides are TGTGCCAGCAGCCAAGCGTTGAACACTGAAGCTTTCTTT.

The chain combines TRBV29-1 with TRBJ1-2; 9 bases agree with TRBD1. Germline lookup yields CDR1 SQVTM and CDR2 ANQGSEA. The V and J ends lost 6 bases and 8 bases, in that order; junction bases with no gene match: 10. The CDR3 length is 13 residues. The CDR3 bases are TGCAGCGTCCAAACCCCGGGACAGGGCGGCTACACCTTC. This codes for CSVQTPGQGGYTF.

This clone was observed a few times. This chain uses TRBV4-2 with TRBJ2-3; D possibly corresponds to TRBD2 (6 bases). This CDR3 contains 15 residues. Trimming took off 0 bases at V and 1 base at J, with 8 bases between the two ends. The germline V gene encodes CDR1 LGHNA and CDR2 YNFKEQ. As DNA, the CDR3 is TGTGCCAGCAGCCAAGAAGCGGGTCGCACAGATACGCAGTATTTT. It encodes CASSQEAGRTDTQYF.

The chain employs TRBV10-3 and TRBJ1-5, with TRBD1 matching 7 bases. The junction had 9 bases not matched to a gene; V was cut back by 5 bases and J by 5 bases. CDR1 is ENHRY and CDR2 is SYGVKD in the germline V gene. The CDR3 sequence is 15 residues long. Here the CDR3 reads CAISPRQGGDQPQHF. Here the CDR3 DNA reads TGTGCCATCAGTCCCCGACAGGGTGGAGATCAGCCCCAGCATTTT.

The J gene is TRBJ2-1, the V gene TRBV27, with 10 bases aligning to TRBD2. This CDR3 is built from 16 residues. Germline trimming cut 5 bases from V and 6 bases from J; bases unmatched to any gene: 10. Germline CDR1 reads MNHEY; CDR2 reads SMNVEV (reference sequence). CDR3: CASSPLAGVSLNEQFF. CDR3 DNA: TGTGCCAGCAGTCCCCTAGCGGGGGTGTCACTCAATGAGCAGTTCTTC.

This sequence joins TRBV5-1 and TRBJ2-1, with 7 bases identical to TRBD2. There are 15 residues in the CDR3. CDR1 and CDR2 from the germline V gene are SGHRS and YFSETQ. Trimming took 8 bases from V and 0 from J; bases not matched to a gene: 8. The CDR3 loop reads CASSSGSYSYNEQFF. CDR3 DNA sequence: TGCGCCAGTTCTAGCGGCTCCTACTCCTACAATGAGCAGTTCTTC.

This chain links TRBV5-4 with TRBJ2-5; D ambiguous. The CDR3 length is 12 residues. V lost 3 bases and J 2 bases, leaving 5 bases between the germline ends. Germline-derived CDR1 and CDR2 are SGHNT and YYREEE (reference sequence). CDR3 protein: CASSSPQETQYF. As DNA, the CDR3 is TGTGCCAGCAGCTCTCCTCAAGAGACCCAGTACTTC.

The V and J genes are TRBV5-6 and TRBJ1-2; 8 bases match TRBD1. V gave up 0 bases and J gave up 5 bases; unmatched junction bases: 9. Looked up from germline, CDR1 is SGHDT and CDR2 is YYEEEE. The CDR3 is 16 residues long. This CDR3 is CASSLALDRDPYGYTF. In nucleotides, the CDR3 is TGTGCCAGCAGCTTGGCCCTGGACAGGGACCCGTATGGCTACACCTTC. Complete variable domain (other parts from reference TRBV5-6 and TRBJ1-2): DAGVTQSPTHLIKTRGQQVTLRCSPKSGHDTVSWYQQALGQGPQFIFQYYEEEERQRGNFPDRFSGHQFPNYSSELNVNALLLGDSALYLCASSLALDRDPYGYTFGSGTRLTVV.

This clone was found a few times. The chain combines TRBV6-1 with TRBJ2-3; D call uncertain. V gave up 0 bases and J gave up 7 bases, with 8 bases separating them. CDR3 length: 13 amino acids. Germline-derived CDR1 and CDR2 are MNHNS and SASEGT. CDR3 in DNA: TGTGCCAGCAGTGAAGCGGCGGAAAATACGCAGTATTTT. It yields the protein CASSEAAENTQYF.

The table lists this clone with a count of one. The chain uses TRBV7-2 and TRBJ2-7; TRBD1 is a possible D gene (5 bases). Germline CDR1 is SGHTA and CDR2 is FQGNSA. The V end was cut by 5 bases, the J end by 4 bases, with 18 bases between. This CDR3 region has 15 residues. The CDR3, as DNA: TGTGCCAGCAGCCTACGACAGACAGAGAGTTACGAGCAGTACTTC. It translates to CASSLRQTESYEQYF.

CDR3 DNA: TGTGCCAGCAGTTTATCGGGACTAGCGGGAGGACCTGGGGCCAACGTCCTGACTTTC. It encodes CASSLSGLAGGPGANVLTF. The chain recombines TRBV27 with TRBJ2-6; TRBD2 matches at 15 bases. CDR1 is MNHEY, CDR2 SMNVEV, per germline (reference sequence). This CDR3 has 19 residues. V gave up 0 bases and J gave up 2 bases; unmatched junction bases: 2.

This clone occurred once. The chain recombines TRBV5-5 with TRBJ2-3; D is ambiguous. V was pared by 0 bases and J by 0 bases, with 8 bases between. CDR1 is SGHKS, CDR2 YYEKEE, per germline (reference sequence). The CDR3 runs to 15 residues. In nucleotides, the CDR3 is TGTGCCAGCAGCTTGGCTGGGCTCAGCACAGATACGCAGTATTTT. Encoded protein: CASSLAGLSTDTQYF.